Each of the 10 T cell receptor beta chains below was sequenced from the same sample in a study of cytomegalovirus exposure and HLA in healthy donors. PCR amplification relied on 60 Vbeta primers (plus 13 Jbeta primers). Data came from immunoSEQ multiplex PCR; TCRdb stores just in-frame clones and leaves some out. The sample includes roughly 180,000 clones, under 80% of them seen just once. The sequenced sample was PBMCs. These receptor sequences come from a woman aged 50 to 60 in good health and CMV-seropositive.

The CDR3 bases are TGTGCCTGGAGTGTGGACTTCGGGACCATATATTTT. Translating gives CAWSVDFGTIYF. This rearrangement joins TRBV30 to TRBJ1-3, with unresolved D. The ends were cut back, 0 bases at V and 10 bases at J, with 10 bases in the middle. The CDR3 length is 12 residues. Per the germline V gene, CDR1 is GTSNPN and CDR2 is SVGIG (reference sequence).

CDR3 amino acids: CASSYGTDEQYF. The CDR3 DNA reads TGTGCCAGCAGCTATGGGACAGACGAGCAGTACTTC. The chain couples TRBV7-2 to TRBJ2-7; TRBD1 agrees at 7 bases. There are 12 residues in the CDR3. The V gene's germline CDR1 is SGHTA and CDR2 FQGNSA. Trimming removed 4 bases from V and 5 bases from J; junction bases left unmatched: 2.

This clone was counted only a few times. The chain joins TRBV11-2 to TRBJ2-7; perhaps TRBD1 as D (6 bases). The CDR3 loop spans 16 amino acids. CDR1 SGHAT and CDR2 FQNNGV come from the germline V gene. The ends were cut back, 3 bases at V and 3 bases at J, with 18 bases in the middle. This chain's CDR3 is CASSFGLEGGIYEQYF. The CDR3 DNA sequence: TGTGCCAGCAGCTTCGGTCTAGAAGGGGGAATCTACGAGCAGTACTTC. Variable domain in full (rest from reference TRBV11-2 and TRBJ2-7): EAGVAQSPRYKIIEKRQSVAFWCNPISGHATLYWYQQILGQGPKLLIQFQNNGVVDDSQLPKDRFSAERLKGVDSTLKIQPAKLEDSAVYLCASSFGLEGGIYEQYFGPGTRLTVT.

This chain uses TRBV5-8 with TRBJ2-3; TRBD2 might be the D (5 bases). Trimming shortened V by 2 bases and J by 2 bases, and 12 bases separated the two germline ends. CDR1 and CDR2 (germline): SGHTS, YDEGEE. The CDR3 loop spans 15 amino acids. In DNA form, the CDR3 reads TGTGCCAGCAGCTTTGGACTTCCTTCCACAGATACGCAGTATTTT. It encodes CASSFGLPSTDTQYF.

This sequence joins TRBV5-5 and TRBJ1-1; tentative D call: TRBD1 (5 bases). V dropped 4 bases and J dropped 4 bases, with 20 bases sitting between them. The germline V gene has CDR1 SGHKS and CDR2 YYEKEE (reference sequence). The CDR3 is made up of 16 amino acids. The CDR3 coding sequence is TGTGCCAGCAGCCGGTCGGGGGTATCTTTTAGCACTGAAGCTTTCTTT. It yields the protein CASSRSGVSFSTEAFF.

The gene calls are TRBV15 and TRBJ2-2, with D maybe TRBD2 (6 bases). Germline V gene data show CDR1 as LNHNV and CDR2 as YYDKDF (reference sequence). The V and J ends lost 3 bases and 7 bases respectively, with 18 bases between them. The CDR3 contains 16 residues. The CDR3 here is CATSRTRSSDSGELFF. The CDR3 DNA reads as TGTGCCACCAGCAGGACTAGATCCTCCGACAGCGGGGAGCTGTTTTTT.

This chain's CDR3 is CASSSQGDAYNEQFF. CDR3 coding DNA: TGTGCCAGCAGCTCCCAGGGGGATGCCTACAATGAGCAGTTCTTC. The chain has TRBV7-3 and TRBJ2-1; TRBD1 matches 7 bases. Per germline, CDR1 SGHTA and CDR2 FQGTGA. This CDR3 comprises 15 residues. V gave up 4 bases and J gave up 2 bases; unmatched junction bases: 5.

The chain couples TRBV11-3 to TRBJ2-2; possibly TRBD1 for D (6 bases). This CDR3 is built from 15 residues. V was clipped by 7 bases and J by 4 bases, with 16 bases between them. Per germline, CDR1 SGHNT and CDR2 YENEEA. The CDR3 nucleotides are TGTGCCAGCACCTCCACAGGGTCGGGCACCGGGGAGCTGTTTTTT. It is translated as CASTSTGSGTGELFF. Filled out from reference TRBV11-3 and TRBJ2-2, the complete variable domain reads EAGVVQSPRYKIIEKKQPVAFWCNPISGHNTLYWYLQNLGQGPELLIRYENEEAVDDSQLPKDRFSAERLKGVDSTLKIQPAELGDSAVYLCASTSTGSGTGELFFGEGSRLTVL.

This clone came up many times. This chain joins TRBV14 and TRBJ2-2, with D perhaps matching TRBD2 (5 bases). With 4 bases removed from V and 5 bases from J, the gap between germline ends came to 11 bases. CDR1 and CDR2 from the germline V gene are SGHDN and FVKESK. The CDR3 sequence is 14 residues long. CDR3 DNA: TGTGCCAGCAGCCGAGGGATAGAAACCGGGGAGCTGTTTTTT. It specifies CASSRGIETGELFF. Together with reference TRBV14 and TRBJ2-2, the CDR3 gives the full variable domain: EAGVTQFPSHSVIEKGQTVTLRCDPISGHDNLYWYRRVMGKEIKFLLHFVKESKQDESGMPNNRFLAERTGGTYSTLKVQPAELEDSGVYFCASSRGIETGELFFGEGSRLTVL.

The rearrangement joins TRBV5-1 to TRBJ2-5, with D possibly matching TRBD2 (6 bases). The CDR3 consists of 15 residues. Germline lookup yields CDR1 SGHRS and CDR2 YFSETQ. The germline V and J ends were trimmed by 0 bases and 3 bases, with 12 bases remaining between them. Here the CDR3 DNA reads TGCGCCAGCAGCTTGGGCGGACGGAGGGAAGAGACCCAGTACTTC. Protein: CASSLGGRREETQYF.